This TCR beta chain derives from a study of control samples from healthy donors and cancer patients (dated by TCRdb to between 2020 and 2021). About this clone itself: Its antigen is still unknown. Base qualities are not recorded, but no much larger clone differs from it by a single base.

The CDR3 runs 13 amino acids, cysteine and phenylalanine included. The kept DNA is CDR3 alone, 39 bases in frame from the first base. A distance of 6 bases separates the germline ends of V and J, which lose 4 bases and 0 bases respectively. The germline V gene provides CDR1 MGHRA and CDR2 YSYEKL. The library was obtained by the immunoSEQ multiplex PCR assay. This is the immuneACCESS table as TCRdb keeps it, with only in-frame sequences that have V and J called. A part of the clones is gone; compared with another copy, unresolved V genes explain less than half, and the rest is unexplained. Across this sample there are some 94,000 clones, with roughly nine tenths seen only once. Clones ranked in the top ten supply less than 10% of the sample.

The origin of this receptor is a woman in her forties or fifties with colorectal cancer. The sequenced sample consisted of PBMCs. The chain employs TRBV4-1 and TRBJ2-5, with the D gene uncertain. CDR3 reads: CASSRPNQETQYF. The DNA sequence is given as TGCGCCAGCAGCCGCCCTAACCAAGAGACCCAGTACTTC.